Listed below are T cell receptor beta chains from one sample, sequenced in a study of tumor and adjacent non-tumor tissue in lung cancer. From the multiplex PCR reads, TCRdb called clonotypes with MiXCR, one entry per CDR3 protein. This table holds around 74,000 distinct CDR3 sequences, around 70% found once. The sequenced sample was distant non-tumor lung tissue. The receptors were sampled from a woman aged 45-65 years with non-small cell lung cancer. The CDR3 runs from the conserved cysteine through the conserved F or W. Each record gives: J gene, CDR3 length, V gene, clone size, D gene, CDR3 protein, CDR3 DNA. The D gene is left open where the match is weak. Clone size is shown for a subset of rows, as once, few, many or a class of expanded clone.

J: TRBJ2-7; length: 15; V: TRBV20-1; size: -; D: -; CDR3: CSARDLEGTNYAQYF; DNA: TGCAGTGCTAGAGACCTGGAGGGGACGAACTACGCGCAGTACTTC
J: TRBJ2-1; length: 13; V: TRBV7-2; size: many; D: -; CDR3: CASSPGQYNEQFF; DNA: TGTGCCAGCAGCCCCGGACAGTACAATGAGCAGTTCTTC
J: TRBJ2-2; length: 16; V: TRBV6-1; size: -; D: -; CDR3: CASMRFSTVSTGGLFF; DNA: TGTGCCAGCATGCGGTTTTCGACAGTGAGCACCGGAGGGCTGTTTTTT
J: TRBJ2-5; length: 14; V: TRBV6-6; size: many; D: TRBD2; CDR3: CASRPGLGEETQYF; DNA: TGTGCCAGCAGGCCGGGACTAGGAGAAGAGACCCAGTACTTC
J: TRBJ2-5; length: 13; V: TRBV12-3/TRBV12-4; size: -; D: -; CDR3: CARCLSQQETQYF; DNA: TGTGCCAGGTGTTTATCACAACAAGAGACCCAGTACTTC
J: TRBJ2-5; length: 12; V: TRBV28; size: -; D: -; CDR3: CATYRGSETRYF; DNA: TGTGCCACCTACCGGGGAAGTGAGACCCGGTACTTC
J: TRBJ1-1; length: 15; V: TRBV19; size: -; D: -; CDR3: CASSPGRRGNTEAFF; DNA: TGTGCCAGTAGCCCGGGGCGCAGGGGGAACACTGAAGCTTTCTTT
J: TRBJ2-1; length: 16; V: TRBV6-5; size: -; D: -; CDR3: CASRREQGLCLDEQFF; DNA: TGTGCCAGCAGAAGAGAACAGGGACTATGTCTGGATGAGCAGTTCTTC
J: TRBJ2-1; length: 15; V: TRBV5-1; size: -; D: TRBD2; CDR3: CASMRRLAAANEQLF; DNA: TGCGCCAGCATGAGGAGGCTAGCGGCTGCGAATGAGCAGCTCTTC
J: TRBJ2-3; length: 14; V: TRBV11-1; size: hyperexpanded; D: TRBD1; CDR3: CASSIATGADTQYF; DNA: TGTGCCAGCAGCATAGCTACAGGGGCTGATACGCAGTATTTT
J: TRBJ2-1; length: 15; V: TRBV11-2; size: many; D: -; CDR3: CASSLSRMGYNEQFF; DNA: TGTGCCAGCAGCTTATCCAGGATGGGGTACAATGAGCAGTTCTTC
J: TRBJ1-2; length: 12; V: TRBV29-1; size: -; D: TRBD1; CDR3: CSVEGDRGHCTF; DNA: TGCAGCGTTGAAGGCGACAGGGGTCACTGCACCTTC
J: TRBJ2-1; length: 12; V: TRBV6-2/TRBV6-3; size: -; D: -; CDR3: CASSPLENEQFF; DNA: TGTGCCAGCAGCCCACTAGAGAATGAGCAGTTCTTC
J: TRBJ2-2; length: 17; V: TRBV7-9; size: few; D: TRBD1; CDR3: CASSQWSGTGVTGKLFF; DNA: TGTGCCAGCAGTCAATGGTCGGGGACAGGGGTAACCGGGAAGCTGTTTTTT
J: TRBJ1-2; length: 14; V: TRBV28; size: many; D: -; CDR3: CASSILQENYGYTF; DNA: TGTGCCAGCAGTATTCTTCAGGAAAACTATGGCTACACCTTC
J: TRBJ1-2; length: 13; V: TRBV7-8; size: once; D: -; CDR3: CASRFTEGYGYTF; DNA: TGCGCCAGCAGGTTCACAGAAGGCTATGGCTACACCTTC
J: TRBJ2-7; length: 15; V: TRBV4-1; size: -; D: TRBD1; CDR3: CASSQEGQWIYQQYF; DNA: TGCGCCAGTAGCCAAGAGGGACAGTGGATCTACCAGCAGTACTTC
J: TRBJ2-5; length: 15; V: TRBV6-2/TRBV6-3; size: many; D: -; CDR3: CASSAGQSLGETQYF; DNA: TGTGCCAGCAGCGCGGGACAGTCCTTAGGCGAGACCCAGTACTTC
J: TRBJ2-7; length: 15; V: TRBV11-1; size: -; D: TRBD2; CDR3: CASSTGLAEYYEQYF; DNA: TGTGCCAGTAGCACGGGACTAGCGGAATACTACGAGCAGTACTTC
J: TRBJ1-2; length: 15; V: TRBV4-3; size: -; D: -; CDR3: CASSPGAGVTYGYTF; DNA: TGTGCCAGCAGCCCTGGGGCAGGGGTTACCTATGGCTACACCTTC
J: TRBJ2-3; length: 15; V: TRBV6-1; size: many; D: -; CDR3: CASSPGSVLADTQYF; DNA: TGTGCCAGCAGCCCGGGGTCGGTTTTGGCAGATACGCAGTATTTT
J: TRBJ1-1; length: 13; V: TRBV7-6; size: once; D: -; CDR3: CASSPIGDTEAFF; DNA: TGTGCCAGCAGCCCTATCGGGGACACTGAAGCTTTCTTT
J: TRBJ2-2; length: 15; V: TRBV20-1; size: once; D: -; CDR3: CSATSGDGDTGEPFF; DNA: TGCAGTGCTACTTCGGGGGATGGGGACACCGGGGAGCCGTTTTTT
J: TRBJ2-1; length: 12; V: TRBV7-9; size: few; D: TRBD1; CDR3: CASSLARGPQFF; DNA: TGTGCCAGCAGCTTAGCCAGGGGGCCCCAGTTCTTC
J: TRBJ2-3; length: 20; V: TRBV4-2; size: -; D: TRBD2; CDR3: CACSQDVIISGRADADKQYF; DNA: TGTGCCTGCAGCCAAGATGTGATCATTAGCGGGAGGGCCGACGCAGATAAGCAGTATTTT
J: TRBJ2-3; length: 14; V: TRBV28; size: -; D: TRBD1; CDR3: CASRPDRVRDTQYF; DNA: TGTGCCAGCAGACCCGACAGGGTCAGAGATACGCAGTATTTT
J: TRBJ2-1; length: 14; V: TRBV29-1; size: -; D: -; CDR3: CSVGETGYNNEKFF; DNA: TGCAGCGTTGGCGAGACAGGATATAACAATGAGAAGTTCTTC
J: TRBJ1-5; length: 15; V: TRBV6-1; size: many; D: TRBD1; CDR3: CASRVETGGYQPQHF; DNA: TGTGCCAGCAGGGTAGAGACAGGGGGCTATCAGCCCCAGCATTTT
J: TRBJ2-7; length: 13; V: TRBV7-8; size: -; D: -; CDR3: CASSLAHSYEQYF; DNA: TGTGCCAGCAGCTTAGCACACAGCTACGAGCAGTACTTT
J: TRBJ1-5; length: 14; V: TRBV28; size: -; D: -; CDR3: CDSSFLGADQLQHF; DNA: TGTGACAGCAGTTTCTTAGGGGCAGACCAGCTCCAGCATTTT
J: TRBJ2-1; length: 15; V: TRBV4-1; size: -; D: -; CDR3: CANSLTCGPYNEQFF; DNA: TGCGCCAACAGCCTAACTTGCGGCCCCTACAATGAGCAGTTCTTC
J: TRBJ2-2; length: 15; V: TRBV20-1; size: -; D: TRBD1; CDR3: CSARTATGSTGELFF; DNA: TGCAGTGCCAGAACCGCGACAGGGAGCACCGGGGAGCTGTTTTTT
J: TRBJ2-3; length: 15; V: TRBV6-2/TRBV6-3; size: -; D: TRBD2; CDR3: CTSSTLSGGTDMQYF; DNA: TGTACCAGCAGTACCCTTAGCGGGGGCACAGATATGCAGTATTTT